This is a list of T cell receptor beta chains from one sample in a study of blood T cell repertoires in COVID-19. Assay used: immunoSEQ multiplex PCR; TCRdb lists only in-frame clones, some missing. The sample carries approximately 250,000 clones, 88% recorded once. What was sequenced was PBMCs or T cells enriched from blood (not recorded which). The receptors come from a woman aged 55-70 years in a cohort exposed to, infected with or recovered from COVID-19 (not recorded which). The CDR3 runs from the conserved cysteine through the conserved F or W. D genes are given only for firm matches. A clone size is listed for some rows: how often the clone was seen (once, few, many), or a class if it is expanded.

NA	TRBD2	TRBV7-2	TRBJ2-2	TGTGCCAGCAGCAGGGCCACTAGCGGGACTGGGGAGCTGTTTTTT	CASSRATSGTGELFF
NA	NA	TRBV18	TRBJ2-6	TGTGCCAGCTCACGAAGACAGGAAGAGTACTCTGGGGCCAACGTCCTGACTTTC	CASSRRQEEYSGANVLTF
NA	NA	TRBV5-8	TRBJ1-5	TGTGCCAGCACCATCTCATCTAGCCAGCCCCAGCATTTT	CASTISSSQPQHF
NA	TRBD2	TRBV7-9	TRBJ2-7	TGTGCCAGCCAATTTAGCGGGAGGTCCGAGCAGTACTTC	CASQFSGRSEQYF
NA	TRBD1	TRBV27	TRBJ2-2	TGTGCCAGCAGTTTATCGATAACAGGGGACACCGGGGAGCTGTTTTTT	CASSLSITGDTGELFF
NA	TRBD1	TRBV28	TRBJ1-2	TGTGCCAGCAGAGGGGACAGGGGGCGAGGCTACACCTTC	CASRGDRGRGYTF
NA	TRBD2	TRBV18	TRBJ2-7	TGTGCCAGCTCACTAGCGGGAGTTGCATACGAGCAGTACTTC	CASSLAGVAYEQYF
NA	NA	TRBV10-2	TRBJ2-7	TGCGCCAGCAGACGGGACTCGCTCTACGAGCAGTACTTC	CASRRDSLYEQYF
NA	NA	TRBV2	TRBJ2-4	TGTGCCAGCAGTGTGGACGCGGGAAACATTCAGTACTTC	CASSVDAGNIQYF
NA	TRBD1	TRBV5-4	TRBJ1-2	TGTGCCAGCACCCCCGCGGGGGGACAGGGTAATGTGGGCGGCTACACCTTC	CASTPAGGQGNVGGYTF
NA	NA	TRBV19	TRBJ2-7	TGTGCCAGTAGTATGGGGGGGGCGAGAGGCGAGCAGTACTTC	CASSMGGARGEQYF
once	TRBD2	TRBV5-1	TRBJ2-3	TGCGCCAGCAGTCCCCAACTAGCGGGATTCAGCACAGATACGCAGTATTTT	CASSPQLAGFSTDTQYF
NA	NA	TRBV2	TRBJ2-7	TGTGCCAGCAGTGTTGGGCAGGAGCAGTACTTC	CASSVGQEQYF
NA	NA	TRBV27	TRBJ2-1	TGTGCCAGCAGTCCGTTTGGGCCGGCGAACAATGAGCAGTTCTTC	CASSPFGPANNEQFF
NA	NA	TRBV14	TRBJ2-7	TGTGCCAGCAGCCTTCAGACAGGCATCTACGAGCAGTACTTC	CASSLQTGIYEQYF
NA	NA	TRBV6-1	TRBJ1-5	TGTGCCAGCAGTACAACAGGTAGGGGCTACCAGCCCCAGCATTTT	CASSTTGRGYQPQHF
NA	NA	TRBV5-1	TRBJ2-3	TGCGCCAGCAGCCTACTGTCTAGCACAGATACGCAGTATTTT	CASSLLSSTDTQYF
NA	TRBD2	TRBV4-2	TRBJ2-2	TGTGCCAGCAGCCGGGAGGGACTAGCGGGAACGAACACCGGGGAGCTGTTTTTT	CASSREGLAGTNTGELFF
NA	NA	TRBV7-3	TRBJ1-1	TGTGCCAGCAGCTTAAGTCCTAATCAGAACACTGAAGCTTTCTTT	CASSLSPNQNTEAFF
NA	NA	TRBV6-1	TRBJ1-2	TGTGCCAGCAGTCCGGGGGATGGCTATGGCTACACCTTC	CASSPGDGYGYTF
few	TRBD1	TRBV2	TRBJ2-7	TGTGCCAGCACCTTAAGACAGGGGAAGAATTACGAGCAGTACTTC	CASTLRQGKNYEQYF
NA	TRBD2	TRBV6-4	TRBJ2-1	TGTGCCAGCAGTCGGGAGGGGGGGGTAAAATACAATGAGCAGTTCTTC	CASSREGGVKYNEQFF
NA	NA	TRBV28	TRBJ2-3	TGTGCCAGCAGTACTAGCACAGATACGCAGTATTTT	CASSTSTDTQYF
NA	TRBD2	TRBV29-1	TRBJ2-1	TGCAGCGTTGGAAGGACTAGCGGGAGTAAAGGACAATCCTACAATGAGCAGTTCTTC	CSVGRTSGSKGQSYNEQFF
NA	TRBD1	TRBV5-4	TRBJ2-6	TGTGCCAGCAGGTCCCCAGGGGGCCCTGGGGCCAACGTCCTGACTTTC	CASRSPGGPGANVLTF
NA	TRBD2	TRBV30	TRBJ2-7	TGTGCCTGGAGTGGACACAGGACGGGAGGCGAGCAGTACTTC	CAWSGHRTGGEQYF
NA	TRBD1	TRBV14	TRBJ2-7	TGTGCCAGCAGCCGCCGGGGGACAGGGACCTACGAGCAGTACTTC	CASSRRGTGTYEQYF
NA	NA	TRBV20-1	TRBJ1-1	TGCAGTGCTATGCGGCAGCTTGAAGCTTTCTTT	CSAMRQLEAFF
NA	TRBD1	TRBV3-1/TRBV3-2	TRBJ1-3	TGTGCCAGCAGCCCCCCGCAGGGGGCAAACGGAAACACCATATATTTT	CASSPPQGANGNTIYF
few	NA	TRBV7-2	TRBJ1-1	TGTGCCAGCAGCTTACGGGGTAGGGGGACTGAAGCTTTCTTT	CASSLRGRGTEAFF
NA	NA	TRBV7-3	TRBJ2-3	TGTGCCAGCAGCTTAAGGGTTGGGAGTGGGACAGATACGCAGTATTTT	CASSLRVGSGTDTQYF
NA	NA	TRBV9	TRBJ2-2	TGTGCCAGCAGCGTTTGGGGAGAGGCGGACACCGGGGAGCTGTTTTTT	CASSVWGEADTGELFF